These 27 T cell receptor beta chains were sequenced from one sample in a study of CD8+CD57+ T cells in acquired aplastic anemia. Patients included in sequencing had previously demonstrated CD8+CD57+ cell expansion by flow cytometry. Profiles of TCR beta VDJ and CDR3 were generated from a genomic DNA template. TCRdb fed the reads into MiXCR, producing one record per CDR3 protein. The data show 150,000 or so distinct CDR3 sequences, around half seen once. The sequencing input was sorted CD4+, CD8+, or CD8+CD57+ T cells (not recorded which) from PBMCs. The receptors shown here come from a human donor with aplastic anemia.

This clonotype is categorized as medium-sized (0.01 to 0.1%). The rearrangement links TRBV19 to TRBJ2-5, with TRBD2 as a possible D gene (6 bases). The CDR3 is 14 residues long. The V gene lost 5 bases and the J gene lost 5 bases, with 15 bases spanning the gap. Germline CDR1 and CDR2: LNHDA and SQIVND (reference sequence). The CDR3 nucleotides read TGTGCCAGTAGTCCTCGAGGAGGGGTTGAGACCCAGTACTTC. It codes for CASSPRGGVETQYF.

This chain joins TRBV7-9 and TRBJ2-7; no firm D call. V lost 5 bases and J lost 3, with 11 bases in between. This CDR3 spans 13 amino acids. Germline CDR1 is SEHNR and CDR2 is FQNEAQ (reference sequence). Here the CDR3 reads CASSPQSGYEQYF. CDR3 DNA sequence: TGTGCCAGCAGCCCCCAATCTGGCTACGAGCAGTACTTC.

The genes are TRBV29-1 and TRBJ2-7, with TRBD2 matching over 8 bases. After removal of 5 bases from V and 1 base from J, the junction contained 10 bases not matched to a gene. The CDR3 covers 15 residues. Germline CDR1 is SQVTM and CDR2 is ANQGSEA. CDR3: CSVTRGGGSSYEQYF. The CDR3 DNA reads TGCAGCGTTACCAGGGGCGGGGGGTCGTCCTACGAGCAGTACTTC.

This clonotype showed up many times. V is TRBV19 and J is TRBJ1-1; 10 bases map to TRBD1. There are 14 residues in the CDR3. The V gene's germline CDR1 is LNHDA and CDR2 SQIVND (reference sequence). V lost 6 bases, J lost 5 bases, and 6 bases stayed unmatched. The CDR3 sequence: CASRDRGVGTEAFF. CDR3 sequence (DNA): TGTGCCAGTAGGGACAGGGGGGTAGGTACTGAAGCTTTCTTT.

The chain couples TRBV19 to TRBJ1-5; 7 positions match TRBD1. Germline assignment: CDR1 LNHDA and CDR2 SQIVND (reference sequence). Unmatched junction bases numbered 5, after V lost 9 bases and J lost 0 bases. CDR3 length: 14 amino acids. CDR3 residues: CASRGGLSNQPQHF. The CDR3 DNA reads TGTGCCAGCCGAGGGGGCCTTAGCAATCAGCCCCAGCATTTT.

J is TRBJ1-3 and V is TRBV19; D gene ambiguous. This CDR3 comprises 15 residues. V was cut by 3 bases and J by 0 bases, with 9 bases left in between. In germline, CDR1 is LNHDA, CDR2 SQIVND (reference sequence). The CDR3: CASSIRLSSGNTIYF. The DNA of the CDR3 is TGTGCCAGTAGTATCCGGCTGAGCTCTGGAAACACCATATATTTT. The full variable domain, in which reference TRBV19 and TRBJ1-3 provide the parts outside the CDR3, is DGGITQSPKYLFRKEGQNVTLSCEQNLNHDAMYWYRQDPGQGLRLIYYSQIVNDFQKGDIAEGYSVSREKKESFPLTVTSAQKNPTAFYLCASSIRLSSGNTIYFGEGSWLTVV.

This clonotype was seen repeatedly, ten times or more. The V and J genes are TRBV19 and TRBJ2-7; the match to TRBD1 covers 10 bases. CDR1 is LNHDA and CDR2 is SQIVND in the germline V gene (reference sequence). V was pared by 9 bases and J by 2 bases, with 7 bases of the junction left unmatched. The CDR3 contains 14 residues. CDR3 bases: TGTGCCAGCAGTCCCGGGACAGGGGCCTACGAGCAGTACTTC. Translation gives CASSPGTGAYEQYF.

This clonotype was detected only a few times. This rearrangement joins TRBV6-5 to TRBJ1-2; D not resolved. Germline V CDR1 and CDR2: MNHEY, SVGAGI. The germline V and J ends were trimmed by 0 bases and 4 bases, with 12 bases remaining between them. The CDR3 covers 15 residues. CDR3 bases: TGTGCCAGCAGTTACTCGAGGGAAAGACTCTATGGCTACACCTTC. It is translated as CASSYSRERLYGYTF.

V and J are TRBV20-1 and TRBJ2-5; D is ambiguous. The CDR3 totals 11 residues. The V gene lost 2 bases and the J gene lost 5 bases, with 6 bases spanning the gap. Germline loops: CDR1 DFQATT, CDR2 SNEGSKA (reference sequence). This CDR3 is CSARSGETQYF. CDR3 nucleotide sequence: TGCAGTGCTAGAAGTGGGGAGACCCAGTACTTC.

This clonotype showed up many times. Its ends do not fully match the called genes, so a read error is possible. The rearrangement uses TRBV7-6 and TRBJ1-6, with D perhaps TRBD1 (5 bases). Germline CDR1 is SGHVS and CDR2 is FNYEAQ. The CDR3 has 18 residues. The CDR3 DNA sequence: TGCGCCAGCAGCTTAAGGGGAGGGGTGCTTCGGAATAATTCACCCCTCCACTTT. Residues: CASSLRGGVLRNNSPLHF.

The sample holds many counts of this clonotype. J is TRBJ1-6 and V is TRBV4-3; 9 bases line up with TRBD1. The CDR3 extends over 16 amino acids. J gave up 10 bases and V 3 bases, and 10 bases lay outside the gene matches. Germline V gene data show CDR1 as LGHNA and CDR2 as YSLEER. The CDR3 is CASSQGRTGEGSPLHF. CDR3 nucleotides: TGCGCCAGCAGCCAGGGCCGGACAGGGGAGGGATCACCCCTCCACTTT.

The chain joins TRBV10-3 to TRBJ1-1; D call uncertain. The length of the CDR3 is 13 residues. Trimming pared 4 bases from V and 5 bases from J, leaving 11 bases between. Germline assignment: CDR1 ENHRY and CDR2 SYGVKD. Here the CDR3 DNA reads TGTGCCATCAGTGGTACGAGCACAACTGAAGCTTTCTTT. Translating it yields CAISGTSTTEAFF.

The chain has TRBV20-1 and TRBJ1-1; D uncertain. The CDR3 sequence is 14 residues long. V was clipped by 1 base and J by 1 base, with 10 bases between them. The germline gives CDR1 DFQATT, CDR2 SNEGSKA (reference sequence). Written as DNA, the CDR3 is TGCAGTGCTAGAGTATTACCCAAGAACACTGAAGCTTTCTTT. Translation: CSARVLPKNTEAFF.

This clonotype was observed many times. The chain uses TRBV6-2 or TRBV6-3 and TRBJ1-6; no clear D. Germline V gene data show CDR1 as MNHEY and CDR2 as SVGEGT. Trimming took 5 bases from V and 8 from J, leaving 7 bases between them. The CDR3 is 12 amino acids. CDR3 coding DNA: TGTGCCAGCAGTCGCACGTATTCACCCCTCCACTTT. Amino acid sequence: CASSRTYSPLHF.

In this sample, this clonotype turned up a few times. V usage is TRBV4-1 and J usage is TRBJ2-7, with TRBD2 identical over 12 bases. V trimming: 5 bases; J trimming: 6 bases; junction bases outside the gene matches: 5. Per germline, CDR1 MGHRA and CDR2 YSYEKL. The CDR3 length is 14 residues. CDR3 nucleotides: TGCGCCAGCAGCACGACTAGCGGGAGTTCCGAGCAGTACTTC. It specifies CASSTTSGSSEQYF.

This clonotype appeared a single time. The chain recombines TRBV14 with TRBJ2-2; D remains ambiguous. In germline, CDR1 is SGHDN, CDR2 FVKESK. The CDR3 totals 15 residues. V shed 1 base and J shed 1 base, with 7 bases lying between them. The CDR3 nucleotides read TGTGCCAGCAGCCAAGGGGCACGGAACACCGGGGAGCTGTTTTTT. Amino acids: CASSQGARNTGELFF.

The rearrangement joins TRBV20-1 to TRBJ1-6; D is unresolved. V was shortened by 2 bases and J by 10 bases, with 12 bases between the two germline ends. CDR1 and CDR2 from the germline V gene are DFQATT and SNEGSKA (reference sequence). The CDR3 has 13 amino acids. CDR3 in DNA: TGCAGTGCTAGAAACGAGGCGGTATCACCCCTCCACTTT. Protein sequence: CSARNEAVSPLHF.

The chain has TRBV20-1 and TRBJ1-2; TRBD1 matches 9 bases. CDR3 length equals 12 residues. CDR1 is DFQATT and CDR2 is SNEGSKA in the germline V gene (reference sequence). After removal of 5 bases from V and 4 bases from J, the junction contained 2 bases not matched to a gene. The DNA for the CDR3 is TGCAGTGCTGGGACAGGGCCCTATGGCTACACCTTC. Residues: CSAGTGPYGYTF.

The count of this clonotype is one. This rearrangement joins TRBV10-1 to TRBJ2-3; TRBD1 is a possible D gene (5 bases). The CDR3 runs to 13 residues. The germline V and J ends were trimmed by 2 bases and 5 bases, with 8 bases remaining between them. The germline V gene has CDR1 WNHNN and CDR2 SYGVQD (reference sequence). DNA for the CDR3: TGCGCCAGCAGTGAGGGGGCCCGAGATACGCAGTATTTT. Its protein product is CASSEGARDTQYF.

This clonotype was observed once. The chain carries TRBV2 and TRBJ2-1; 12 positions match TRBD1. The J segment lost 7 bases and the V segment lost 5 bases, leaving 6 bases of the junction unmatched. The CDR3 has 15 amino acids. Germline-derived CDR1 and CDR2 are SNHLY and FYNNEI. The CDR3 reads CASSRDRGRRNEQFF. For the CDR3, the DNA is TGTGCCAGCAGTCGGGACAGGGGGCGCAGAAATGAGCAGTTCTTC. The full variable domain, in which reference TRBV2 and TRBJ2-1 provide the parts outside the CDR3, is EPEVTQTPSHQVTQMGQEVILRCVPISNHLYFYWYRQILGQKVEFLVSFYNNEISEKSEIFDDQFSVERPDGSNFTLKIRSTKLEDSAMYFCASSRDRGRRNEQFFGPGTRLTVL.

The gene calls are TRBV20-1 and TRBJ2-5, with TRBD2 matching 12 bases. Trimming at V came to 5 bases and at J to 4 bases, leaving 2 bases not matched to a gene. The CDR3 is made up of 13 amino acids. CDR1 and CDR2 (germline): DFQATT, SNEGSKA (reference sequence). The CDR3 sequence: CSAATSGGETQYF. The DNA for the CDR3 is TGCAGTGCTGCGACTAGCGGGGGAGAGACCCAGTACTTC.

This clonotype was seen repeatedly, ten times or more. The V gene is TRBV7-6, the J gene TRBJ2-5; D gene unclear. The CDR3 has 15 residues. Deletions cut 0 bases from V and 2 bases from J, with 10 bases between. From germline, CDR1 is SGHVS and CDR2 FNYEAQ. As DNA, the CDR3 is TGTGCCAGCAGCTTAGCGTTAAGGGAACAAGAGACCCAGTACTTC. It encodes CASSLALREQETQYF.

The table lists this clonotype with a few counts. V usage is TRBV9 and J usage is TRBJ2-7, with D possibly being TRBD2 (6 bases). The germline V gene encodes CDR1 SGDLS and CDR2 YYNGEE. V lost 8 bases, J lost 1 base, and 10 bases lay in between. CDR3 length equals 12 residues. CDR3 region: CARTGLSYEQYF. The CDR3 nucleotides are TGTGCCAGGACGGGACTTTCCTACGAGCAGTACTTC.

This clonotype has ten or more counts. The chain carries TRBV15 and TRBJ2-1; TRBD2 aligns across 9 bases. Germline V CDR1 and CDR2: LNHNV, YYDKDF (reference sequence). CDR3 length: 16 residues. The J segment lost 4 bases and the V segment lost 1 base, leaving 5 bases of the junction unmatched. CDR3 protein: CATSRVAGATYNEQFF. DNA for the CDR3: TGTGCCACCAGCAGAGTAGCGGGGGCCACATACAATGAGCAGTTCTTC.

The genes are TRBV12-3 or TRBV12-4 and TRBJ2-7, with D maybe TRBD2 (6 bases). This CDR3 has 15 amino acids. V lost 6 bases to trimming and J lost 9 bases, with 24 bases between them. The CDR3 here is CASSLGGSPYFGQYF. As DNA, the CDR3 is TGTGCCAGCAGCCTCGGGGGTTCTCCCTATTTTGGGCAGTACTTC.

This clonotype was detected only a few times. The chain joins TRBV6-1 to TRBJ1-1; 7 bases are a match to TRBD1. V shed 0 bases, J shed 7 bases, and the junction held 11 bases outside the gene matches. CDR3 length: 16 residues. Germline V gene sequence: CDR1 MNHNS, CDR2 SASEGT. The CDR3 bases are TGTGCCAGCAGTGAAGCTGGCTTCGGGACAGCCTTTGAAGCTTTCTTT. Protein product: CASSEAGFGTAFEAFF.

This clonotype was counted only a few times. The chain carries TRBV2 and TRBJ2-7, with 9 bases that match TRBD1. Germline V gives CDR1 SNHLY, CDR2 FYNNEI. J lost 5 bases, V lost 7 bases, and 12 bases had no gene match. The CDR3 length is 15 residues. CDR3 in DNA: TGTGCCAGCAAGACGGACAGGGGTCAGAGGGACGAGCAGTACTTC. Translation gives CASKTDRGQRDEQYF.